These 14 T cell receptor beta chains were sequenced from one sample in a study of cytomegalovirus exposure and HLA in healthy donors. PCR primers comprised 60 Vbeta and 13 Jbeta primers. The assay was immunoSEQ multiplex PCR, and TCRdb's table has in-frame clones only and misses some. Here the sample spans about 120,000 clones, over 60% being singletons. The sample taken for sequencing was PBMCs. These receptors were taken from a woman aged 25 to 39 in good health and CMV-seronegative.

The chain recombines TRBV13 with TRBJ1-5; TRBD1 is a possible D gene (5 bases). The ends were cut back, 1 base at V and 1 base at J, with 5 bases in the middle. Germline CDR1 reads PRHDT; CDR2 reads FYEKMQ (reference sequence). This CDR3 comprises 14 residues. CDR3 bases: TGTGCCAGCAGCTTAGCAGGGAGCAATCAGCCCCAGCATTTT. This encodes CASSLAGSNQPQHF.

The chain carries TRBV7-2 and TRBJ2-1; tentatively, D is TRBD2 (5 bases). The CDR3 contains 12 residues. The ends were cut back, 5 bases at V and 5 bases at J, with 7 bases in the middle. The germline CDR1 and CDR2 sequences are SGHTA and FQGNSA. The CDR3 here is CASSAGDNEQFF. In nucleotides, the CDR3 is TGTGCCAGCAGCGCCGGGGACAATGAGCAGTTCTTC.

The chain joins TRBV5-6 to TRBJ1-5; D gene unclear. This CDR3 spans 13 amino acids. Per germline, CDR1 SGHDT and CDR2 YYEEEE. V was shortened by 0 bases and J by 5 bases, with 6 bases between the two germline ends. The CDR3 DNA is TGTGCCAGCAGCTTGGGACGGGATCAGCCCCAGCATTTT. This sequence encodes CASSLGRDQPQHF.

The rearrangement joins TRBV7-8 to TRBJ2-7; D unclear. Germline-derived CDR1 and CDR2 are SGHVS and FQNEAQ. V dropped 5 bases and J dropped 2 bases, with 13 bases sitting between them. The CDR3 is 14 residues long. In nucleotides, the CDR3 is TGTGCCAGCAGCACCTCGCACTCGGCCTACGAGCAGTACTTC. Translating it yields CASSTSHSAYEQYF.

J is TRBJ2-7 and V is TRBV28; TRBD2 is a possible D gene (6 bases). Germline V gene data show CDR1 as MDHEN and CDR2 as SYDVKM. Trimming took 5 bases from V and 0 from J, leaving 17 bases between them. The CDR3 has 16 residues. DNA of the CDR3: TGTGCCAGCAGTACCCACCGGGGAGGTGGCTCCTACGAGCAGTACTTC. It yields the protein CASSTHRGGGSYEQYF. Using reference TRBV28 and TRBJ2-7 for the parts outside the CDR3, the full variable domain is DVKVTQSSRYLVKRTGEKVFLECVQDMDHENMFWYRQDPGLGLRLIYFSYDVKMKEKGDIPEGYSVSREKKERFSLILESASTNQTSMYLCASSTHRGGGSYEQYFGPGTRLTVT.

This clone was picked up a small number of times. The CDR3 sequence is CASSFSGGSTEAFF. As DNA, the CDR3 is TGTGCCAGCAGCTTTTCAGGGGGGAGCACTGAAGCTTTCTTT. The chain recombines TRBV11-3 with TRBJ1-1; 7 bases fit TRBD1. CDR1 SGHNT and CDR2 YENEEA come from the germline V gene. The ends lost 3 bases at V and 4 bases at J; junction bases unmatched: 5. CDR3 length: 14 amino acids.

This chain links TRBV28 with TRBJ2-5, with D possibly matching TRBD1 (6 bases). Per germline, CDR1 MDHEN and CDR2 SYDVKM. V shed 4 bases and J shed 2 bases, with 8 bases lying between them. There are 13 residues in the CDR3. CDR3 in DNA: TGTGCCAGCAGTTCCGGACAGCAAGAGACCCAGTACTTC. As protein: CASSSGQQETQYF.

This clone was detected only a few times. The V gene is TRBV2, the J gene TRBJ2-2, with 7 bases aligning to TRBD2. The CDR3 length is 15 residues. Germline V CDR1 and CDR2: SNHLY, FYNNEI. V shed 7 bases, J shed 4 bases, and the junction held 9 bases outside the gene matches. The DNA of the CDR3 is TGTGCCAGCAATTCTGGGAGGGTGTTCACCGGGGAGCTGTTTTTT. It is translated as CASNSGRVFTGELFF.

The chain combines TRBV5-1 with TRBJ2-1; TRBD2 agrees at 8 bases. Per germline, CDR1 SGHRS and CDR2 YFSETQ. Unmatched junction bases numbered 6, after V lost 4 bases and J lost 3 bases. CDR3 size: 15 residues. The CDR3 sequence is CASSAAGDNYNEQFF. The CDR3 DNA reads TGCGCCAGCAGCGCAGCGGGAGACAACTACAATGAGCAGTTCTTC.

The genes are TRBV5-6 and TRBJ1-6, with 7 bases lining up with TRBD1. The CDR3 is 16 residues long. Germline loops: CDR1 SGHDT, CDR2 YYEEEE. With V trimmed by 3 bases and J by 6 bases, 9 bases remained unmatched. DNA for the CDR3: TGTGCCAGCAGCTGGGAAGGGGGACAGCTTAATTCACCCCTCCACTTT. It codes for CASSWEGGQLNSPLHF.

The V and J genes are TRBV6-6 and TRBJ1-4, with no clear D. CDR1 and CDR2 (germline): MNHNY, SVGAGI (reference sequence). This CDR3 contains 16 residues. The V gene lost 5 bases and the J gene lost 10 bases, with 23 bases spanning the gap. The CDR3 sequence is CASSPSRQSQMAKLFF. CDR3 nucleotides: TGTGCCAGCAGTCCGTCCCGCCAGTCACAGATGGCAAAACTGTTTTTT.

J is TRBJ2-1 and V is TRBV7-3; 8 bases match TRBD2. V gave up 2 bases and J gave up 6 bases; unmatched junction bases: 0. This CDR3 region has 13 residues. Germline V gene lookup returns CDR1 SGHTA and CDR2 FQGTGA. The CDR3 DNA reads as TGTGCCAGCAGCTTACGGGAGGGCAATGAGCAGTTCTTC. Protein sequence: CASSLREGNEQFF.

Remarks on this clone: One end of the junction varies from germline; a read error may be responsible. The V call is TRBV7-7, the J call TRBJ2-5, with a tentative D call TRBD2 (5 bases). Germline lookup yields CDR1 SSHAT and CDR2 FNYEAQ (reference sequence). There are 15 residues in the CDR3. The CDR3 is CASSLDLGGGETQYF. In DNA form, the CDR3 reads TGTGCTAGCAGCTTAGATCTAGGAGGCGGGGAGACCCAGTACTTC.

A single count supports this clone. This sequence joins TRBV6-5 and TRBJ2-3; D unclear. The germline V gene has CDR1 MNHEY and CDR2 SVGAGI. This CDR3 spans 16 amino acids. V lost 2 bases and J 0 bases, leaving 12 bases between the germline ends. CDR3 protein: CASSYLVTHSTDTQYF. CDR3 in DNA: TGTGCCAGCAGTTACCTCGTCACTCATAGCACAGATACGCAGTATTTT.